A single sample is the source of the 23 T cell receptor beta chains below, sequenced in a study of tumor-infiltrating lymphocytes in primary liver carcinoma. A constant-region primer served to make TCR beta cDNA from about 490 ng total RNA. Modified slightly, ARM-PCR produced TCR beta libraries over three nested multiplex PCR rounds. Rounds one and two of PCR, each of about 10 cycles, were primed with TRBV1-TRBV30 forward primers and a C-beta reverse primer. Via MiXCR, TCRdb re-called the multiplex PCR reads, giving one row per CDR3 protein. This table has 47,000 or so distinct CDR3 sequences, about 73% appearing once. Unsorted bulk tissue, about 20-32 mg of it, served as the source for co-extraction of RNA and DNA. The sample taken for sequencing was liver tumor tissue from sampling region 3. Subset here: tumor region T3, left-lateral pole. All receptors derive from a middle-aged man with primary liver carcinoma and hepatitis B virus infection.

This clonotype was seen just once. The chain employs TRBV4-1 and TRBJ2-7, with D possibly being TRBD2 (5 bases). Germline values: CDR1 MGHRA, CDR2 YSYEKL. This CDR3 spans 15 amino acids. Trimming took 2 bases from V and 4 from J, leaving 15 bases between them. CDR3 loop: CASSQWTGRAYEQYF. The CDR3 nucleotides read TGCGCCAGCAGCCAATGGACTGGGAGAGCATACGAGCAGTACTTC.

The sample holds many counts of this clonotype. The CDR3: CASSPPGLAGEYEQFF. The CDR3 DNA reads as TGTGCCAGCAGCCCTCCGGGACTAGCGGGAGAATATGAGCAGTTCTTC. The chain carries TRBV14 and TRBJ2-1; 14 positions match TRBD2. From germline, CDR1 is SGHDN and CDR2 FVKESK. CDR3 length equals 16 residues. Trimming took 4 bases from V and 8 from J; bases not matched to a gene: 7.

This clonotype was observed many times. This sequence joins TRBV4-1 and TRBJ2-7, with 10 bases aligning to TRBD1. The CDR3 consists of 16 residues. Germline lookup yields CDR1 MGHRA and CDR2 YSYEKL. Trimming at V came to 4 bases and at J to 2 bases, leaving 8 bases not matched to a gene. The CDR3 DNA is TGCGCCAGCAGCCCACGAGGCGGACAGGGGGCCTACGAGCAGTACTTC. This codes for CASSPRGGQGAYEQYF.

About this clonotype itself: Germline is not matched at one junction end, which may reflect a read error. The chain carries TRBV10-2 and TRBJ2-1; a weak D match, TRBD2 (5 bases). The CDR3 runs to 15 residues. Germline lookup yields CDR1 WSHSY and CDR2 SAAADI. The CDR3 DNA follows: TGCACCAGCAGTGAATTGAGGGATGCCTACTATGAGCAGTTCTTC. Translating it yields CTSSELRDAYYEQFF.

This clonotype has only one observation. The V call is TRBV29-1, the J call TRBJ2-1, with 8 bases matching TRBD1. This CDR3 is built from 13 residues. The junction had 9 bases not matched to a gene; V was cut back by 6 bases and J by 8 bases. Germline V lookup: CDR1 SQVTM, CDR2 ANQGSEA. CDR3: CSVMTGASDEQFF. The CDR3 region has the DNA TGCAGCGTGATGACAGGGGCCTCTGATGAGCAGTTCTTC.

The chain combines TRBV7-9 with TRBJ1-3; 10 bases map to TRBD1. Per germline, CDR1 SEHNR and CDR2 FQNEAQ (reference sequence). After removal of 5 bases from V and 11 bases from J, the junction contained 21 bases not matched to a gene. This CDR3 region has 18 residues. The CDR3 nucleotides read TGTGCCAGCAGCCTGGGTTGGGACAGGGGACCTGCCGGTAACTCCATATATTTT. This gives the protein CASSLGWDRGPAGNSIYF.

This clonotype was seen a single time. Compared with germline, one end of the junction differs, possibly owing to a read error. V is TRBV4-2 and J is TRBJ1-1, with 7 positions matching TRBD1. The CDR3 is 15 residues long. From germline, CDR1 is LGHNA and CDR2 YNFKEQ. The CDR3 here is CAGSLVLTGEMEAFF. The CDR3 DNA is TGTGCCGGCAGCCTAGTGCTAACAGGGGAAATGGAAGCTTTCTTT.

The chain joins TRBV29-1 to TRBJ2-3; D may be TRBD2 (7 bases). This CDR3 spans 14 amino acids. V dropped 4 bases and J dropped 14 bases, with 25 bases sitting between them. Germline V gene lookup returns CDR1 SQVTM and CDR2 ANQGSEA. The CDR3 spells CSVGAGGDTDKRYF. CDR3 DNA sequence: TGCAGCGTTGGTGCTGGGGGGGACACAGATAAGCGGTATTTT.

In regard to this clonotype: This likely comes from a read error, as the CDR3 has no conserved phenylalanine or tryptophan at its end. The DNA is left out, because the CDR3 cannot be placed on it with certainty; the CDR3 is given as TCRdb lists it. CDR3: CASEETPNSPLNS. V and J are TRBV2 and TRBJ1-6; whether TRBD1, the table's D call, matches the DNA was not checked. Termini included, the CDR3 measures 13 amino acids. Germline lookup yields CDR1 SNHLY and CDR2 FYNNEI.

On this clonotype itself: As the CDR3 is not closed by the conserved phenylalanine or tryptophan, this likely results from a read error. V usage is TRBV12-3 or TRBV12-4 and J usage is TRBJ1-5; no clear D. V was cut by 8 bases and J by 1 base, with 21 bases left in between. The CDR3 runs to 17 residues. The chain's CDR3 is CASCLLMVGISNQPQHL. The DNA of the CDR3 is TGTGCCAGCTGTCTACTGATGGTCGGGATAAGCAATCAGCCCCAGCATTTA.

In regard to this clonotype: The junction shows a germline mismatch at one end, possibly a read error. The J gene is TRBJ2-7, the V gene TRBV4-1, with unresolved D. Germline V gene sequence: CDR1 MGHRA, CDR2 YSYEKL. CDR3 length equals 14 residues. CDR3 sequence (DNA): TGCGCCGGCAGCCAACCTTTTGAGGTTCCTGAGCAGTACTTC. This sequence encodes CAGSQPFEVPEQYF.

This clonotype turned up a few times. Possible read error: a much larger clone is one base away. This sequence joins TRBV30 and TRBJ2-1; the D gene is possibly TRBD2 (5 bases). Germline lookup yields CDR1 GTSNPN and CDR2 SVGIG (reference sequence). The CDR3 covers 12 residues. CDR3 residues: CACEDFDNDQFF. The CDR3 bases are TGTGCCTGCGAGGACTTTGACAATGACCAGTTCTTC.

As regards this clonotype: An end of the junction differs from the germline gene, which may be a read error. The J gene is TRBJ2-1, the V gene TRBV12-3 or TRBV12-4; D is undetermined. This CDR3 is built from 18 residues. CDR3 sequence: CASASSSGDFSSYNDQFF. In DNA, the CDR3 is TGTGCCAGCGCCTCTAGTTCCGGTGATTTTAGCTCCTACAATGATCAGTTCTTC.

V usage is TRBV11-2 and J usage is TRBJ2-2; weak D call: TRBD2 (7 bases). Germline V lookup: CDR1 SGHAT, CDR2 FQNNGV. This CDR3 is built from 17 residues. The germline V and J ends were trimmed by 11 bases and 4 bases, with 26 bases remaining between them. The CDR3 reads CAGRLLGGGPGTGELFF. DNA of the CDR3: TGTGCCGGCCGCTTACTAGGGGGAGGGCCTGGCACCGGGGAGCTGTTTTTT.

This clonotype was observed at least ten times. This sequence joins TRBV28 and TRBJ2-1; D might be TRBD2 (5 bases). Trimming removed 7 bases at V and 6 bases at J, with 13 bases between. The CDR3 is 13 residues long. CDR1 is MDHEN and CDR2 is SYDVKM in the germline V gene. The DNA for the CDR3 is TGTGCCAGCATGCCAAGCGGAAGCAATGAGCAGTTCTTC. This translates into CASMPSGSNEQFF.

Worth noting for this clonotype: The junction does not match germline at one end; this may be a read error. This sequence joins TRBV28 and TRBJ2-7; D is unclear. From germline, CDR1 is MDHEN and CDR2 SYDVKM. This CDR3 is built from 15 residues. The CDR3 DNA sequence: TGTGCCAGCACTTTAATAGGTCGCAGTGTCTACGAGCAGTACTTC. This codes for CASTLIGRSVYEQYF.

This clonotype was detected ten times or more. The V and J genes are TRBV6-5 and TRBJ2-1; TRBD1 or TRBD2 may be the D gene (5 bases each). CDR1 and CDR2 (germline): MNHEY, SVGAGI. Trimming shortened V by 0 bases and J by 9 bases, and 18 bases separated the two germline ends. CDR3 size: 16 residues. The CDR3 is CASSYSGAMRNAEQFF. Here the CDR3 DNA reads TGTGCCAGCAGTTACTCCGGGGCGATGAGGAACGCTGAGCAGTTCTTC.

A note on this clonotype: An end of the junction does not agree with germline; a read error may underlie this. The CDR3 reads CAGSYSMHGYEQYF. As DNA, the CDR3 is TGTGCCGGCAGTTACTCTATGCACGGGTACGAGCAGTACTTC. The gene calls are TRBV6-5 and TRBJ2-7; D call uncertain. From germline, CDR1 is MNHEY and CDR2 SVGAGI. This CDR3 is 14 amino acids long.

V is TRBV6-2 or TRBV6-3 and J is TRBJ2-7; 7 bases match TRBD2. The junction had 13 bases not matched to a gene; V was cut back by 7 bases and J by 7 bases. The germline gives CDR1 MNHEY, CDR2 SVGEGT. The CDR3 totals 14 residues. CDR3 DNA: TGTGCCAGCAAGACTAGCAAAAACGCCAATGAGCAGTACTTC. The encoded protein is CASKTSKNANEQYF.

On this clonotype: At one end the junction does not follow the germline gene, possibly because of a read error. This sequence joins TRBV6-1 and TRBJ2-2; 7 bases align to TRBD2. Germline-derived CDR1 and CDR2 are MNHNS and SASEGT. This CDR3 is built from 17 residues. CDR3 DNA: TGTGCCAGCAGTATGTTAGAGGGAGGGCCGAACATCGGGGAGCTGTTTTTT. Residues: CASSMLEGGPNIGELFF.

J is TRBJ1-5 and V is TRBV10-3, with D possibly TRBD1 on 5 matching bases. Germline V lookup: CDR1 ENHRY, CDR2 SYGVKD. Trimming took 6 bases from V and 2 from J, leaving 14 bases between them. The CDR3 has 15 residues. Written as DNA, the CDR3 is TGTGCCATCAGCACCGGGACGGTAGGCAATCAGCCCCAGCATTTT. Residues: CAISTGTVGNQPQHF.

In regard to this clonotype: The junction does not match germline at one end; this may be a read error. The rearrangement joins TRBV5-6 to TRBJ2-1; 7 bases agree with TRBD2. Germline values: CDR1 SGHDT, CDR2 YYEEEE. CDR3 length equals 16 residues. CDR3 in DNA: TGTGCCAGCAGCTTGGAGGGCGGGAGCTCCTTCAATGAGCAGCTCTTC. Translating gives CASSLEGGSSFNEQLF.

The CDR3 is CESSDPSGNEQYF. DNA for the CDR3: TGTGAAAGCAGTGACCCCTCGGGGAACGAGCAGTACTTC. V and J are TRBV6-1 and TRBJ2-7; a weak D match, TRBD2 (5 bases). The CDR3 is 13 amino acids. Germline-derived CDR1 and CDR2 are MNHNS and SASEGT.